This T cell receptor (beta chain) appears in the sequencing data of a study of control samples from healthy donors and cancer patients (dated by TCRdb to 2019 to 2021). On this clone: The antigen this receptor binds is unknown. No base-level quality is on record; no much larger clone is a single base apart.

V gives up 3 bases and J gives up 5 bases, and the segment between their germline ends measures 17 bases. The CDR1 and CDR2 encoded by the germline V gene (reference sequence) are DFQATT and SNEGSKA. The cysteine opens and the phenylalanine closes a CDR3 of 14 amino acids. Just CDR3 DNA is preserved here, 42 bases in frame from base 1. To prepare the library, the immunoSEQ multiplex PCR assay was applied. Not all clones reach the TCRdb copy of this immuneACCESS table, which keeps in-frame sequences only. Checked studies attribute under half of the gap to unresolved V genes and leave the rest unexplained. The sample records around 170,000 clones, 90% of which are singletons. The ten largest make up 1.4% of the sample.

The chain is made from TRBV20-1 and TRBJ2-7, with TRBD2 tentatively as D gene (6 bases match). The receptor was derived from a woman aged 45 to 65 in good health. The sequenced sample was blood. The sequence in DNA is TGCAGTGCTAGTGATCCGACTAGTCCCCACGAGCAGTACTTC. Its coded protein is CSASDPTSPHEQYF.